This T cell receptor beta chain was sequenced in a study of shared clonotypes between healthy human individuals. Study context: The donors, a couple of women and a few men, were aged 18 to 49.

Concerning this clone: Its antigen is still unknown.

In the study's own analysis: Filtering differed since immunoSEQ provided only junctions, with no quality scores. Clones were read by immunoSEQ multiplex PCR, and TCRdb kept only the in-frame ones, dropping some. Clone size and the V and J calls come from that table; the DNA yielded D and trimming. Among about 1.1 million clones listed, roughly 80% were seen once. Trimming removed 0 bases from V and 0 bases from J, with 7 bases in between. Germline V CDR1 and CDR2: SGHRS, YFSETQ. CDR3 length: 15 residues. Study results and caveats: Larger richness was generally estimated for naive than memory subsets.

The chain combines TRBV5-1 with TRBJ2-4; possibly TRBD2 for D (6 bases). The sequenced sample consisted of memory CD4+ T cells from PBMCs. As for subset: CD45RA-negative fraction. The clonotype originates from a man aged 18-30 years in good health. Some clones in this sample may be carry-over from other donors' samples. Written as DNA, the CDR3 is TGCGCCAGCAGCTTGGAGGGACTAGCCAAAAACATTCAGTACTTC. Its translation: CASSLEGLAKNIQYF.